The 21 T cell receptor beta chains below come from one sample, sequenced in a study of a mutant IDH1 vaccine in newly diagnosed glioma. Their target antigens are unknown. Documented time point: week 47, end of study. Vaccination comprised doses that each held 300 ug of mutant IDH1 20-mer peptide, plus topical imiquimod. Only in-frame clones appear in the TCRdb table, and some are missing; sequencing was by immunoSEQ multiplex PCR. The sample includes tens of thousands of clones, roughly four fifths of them seen just once. Sample: PBMCs, taken from a glioma patient whose treatment included an IDH1 peptide vaccine. The receptor source for this set is a man aged 25 to 40 with glioma.

The V and J genes are TRBV28 and TRBJ1-2; tentative D call: TRBD1 (6 bases). Germline V gene sequence: CDR1 MDHEN, CDR2 SYDVKM. The V end lost 4 bases, the J end lost 4 bases, and 13 bases lay between the germline ends. The CDR3 spans 14 residues. CDR3 bases: TGTGCCAGCAGTTCAGGGGCCAGTCCCTATGGCTACACCTTC. Its translation is CASSSGASPYGYTF.

The chain combines TRBV30 with TRBJ2-2; D is ambiguous. The CDR3 runs 13 residues. V was trimmed by 0 bases and J by 5 bases, leaving 7 bases between them. CDR1 and CDR2 (germline): GTSNPN, SVGIG (reference sequence). CDR3 protein: CAWSVQGTGELFF. As DNA, the CDR3 is TGTGCCTGGAGTGTACAAGGGACCGGGGAGCTGTTTTTT.

The V and J genes are TRBV10-3 and TRBJ1-2, with 7 bases that match TRBD1. The ends lost 3 bases at V and 1 base at J; junction bases unmatched: 8. Germline V gives CDR1 ENHRY, CDR2 SYGVKD. This CDR3 comprises 16 residues. The CDR3 bases are TGTGCCATCAGTGACAGGGGGGCTATTAATAACTATGGCTACACCTTC. Amino acids: CAISDRGAINNYGYTF.

The chain is built from TRBV5-1 and TRBJ2-7, with 9 bases fitting TRBD1. Unmatched junction bases numbered 8, after V lost 5 bases and J lost 2 bases. The CDR3 is made up of 15 amino acids. Germline V CDR1 and CDR2: SGHRS, YFSETQ. CDR3 nucleotide sequence: TGCGCCAGCAGACCATCTACAGGGGGCCCCTACGAGCAGTACTTC. Translating gives CASRPSTGGPYEQYF.

The chain combines TRBV28 with TRBJ1-1, with D uncertain. The V end lost 2 bases, the J end lost 3 bases, and 16 bases lay between the germline ends. The CDR3 spans 16 residues. Germline lookup yields CDR1 MDHEN and CDR2 SYDVKM. For the CDR3, the DNA is TGTGCCAGCAGTTTAATCGATAGAAGCATAGACACTGAAGCTTTCTTT. This sequence encodes CASSLIDRSIDTEAFF.

J is TRBJ1-1 and V is TRBV5-4, with TRBD1 matching 9 bases. Germline CDR1 is SGHNT and CDR2 is YYREEE (reference sequence). V shed 4 bases and J 5 bases; nucleotides not matched to a gene: 9. The CDR3 extends over 15 amino acids. CDR3 residues: CASSQQGARSTEAFF. DNA of the CDR3: TGTGCCAGCAGCCAACAGGGGGCTAGATCGACTGAAGCTTTCTTT.

This chain connects TRBV5-5 to TRBJ1-5; 9 positions match TRBD1. Germline lookup yields CDR1 SGHKS and CDR2 YYEKEE (reference sequence). The ends lost 8 bases at V and 0 bases at J; junction bases unmatched: 9. The CDR3 length is 16 residues. CDR3 coding DNA: TGTGCCAGTGGGACAGGGACGATCCTTAGCAATCAGCCCCAGCATTTT. Protein sequence: CASGTGTILSNQPQHF.

In nucleotides, the CDR3 is TGTGCCAGCAGCTTAGACAGGGGGGAACATGGCTACACCTTC. Translated: CASSLDRGEHGYTF. V and J are TRBV7-8 and TRBJ1-2; 8 bases line up with TRBD1. J gave up 6 bases and V 1 base, and 4 bases lay outside the gene matches. In germline, CDR1 is SGHVS, CDR2 FQNEAQ. The CDR3 has 14 amino acids.

The gene calls are TRBV19 and TRBJ2-7; TRBD1 matches 8 bases. The CDR3 spans 13 residues. Looked up from germline, CDR1 is LNHDA and CDR2 is SQIVND (reference sequence). With 4 bases clipped from V and 3 bases from J, the junction kept 2 bases outside the gene matches. Here the CDR3 DNA reads TGTGCCAGTAGTAGAGGGACAGGCTACGAGCAGTACTTC. It translates to CASSRGTGYEQYF.

The chain couples TRBV19 to TRBJ2-1; TRBD1 is a possible D gene (5 bases). V shed 4 bases and J shed 3 bases, with 10 bases lying between them. The CDR3 sequence is 14 residues long. The germline V gene encodes CDR1 LNHDA and CDR2 SQIVND (reference sequence). CDR3 region: CASSRTTYYNEQFF. In DNA form, the CDR3 reads TGTGCCAGTAGTAGGACAACGTACTACAATGAGCAGTTCTTC.

The J gene is TRBJ1-4, the V gene TRBV15; 10 bases are shared with TRBD1. Per the germline V gene, CDR1 is LNHNV and CDR2 is YYDKDF (reference sequence). V lost 5 bases and J lost 7; bases outside the gene matches: 7. The CDR3 extends over 15 amino acids. The CDR3 reads CATSARQGAREKLFF. In DNA, the CDR3 is TGTGCCACCAGCGCCCGACAGGGGGCCCGTGAAAAACTGTTTTTT.

This rearrangement joins TRBV11-3 to TRBJ2-3; the D gene is possibly TRBD1 (6 bases). Germline assignment: CDR1 SGHNT and CDR2 YENEEA. The CDR3 runs to 14 residues. V was pared by 2 bases and J by 2 bases, with 8 bases between. The DNA for the CDR3 is TGTGCCAGCAGCTTATCAGGGGTCACAGATACGCAGTATTTT. This sequence encodes CASSLSGVTDTQYF.

The chain links TRBV18 to TRBJ1-5; 9 bases align to TRBD1. The CDR3 sequence is 15 residues long. V lost 3 bases to trimming and J lost 2 bases; unmatched junction nucleotides: 2. Germline assignment: CDR1 KGHSH and CDR2 LQKENI. CDR3 region: CASSPRTGGNQPQHF. For the CDR3, the DNA is TGTGCCAGCTCACCCAGGACAGGGGGCAATCAGCCCCAGCATTTT.

The CDR3 region is CASSDRQGVYGYTF. The CDR3 DNA follows: TGTGCCAGCAGTGATCGGCAGGGCGTCTATGGCTACACCTTC. The J gene is TRBJ1-2, the V gene TRBV2; D perhaps matches TRBD1 (5 bases). There are 14 residues in the CDR3. Trimming stripped 3 bases from V and 4 bases from J, with 12 bases between. Germline V lookup: CDR1 SNHLY, CDR2 FYNNEI.

The chain is built from TRBV7-9 and TRBJ1-5, with D possibly being TRBD1 (5 bases). Trimming stripped 5 bases from V and 0 bases from J, with 14 bases between. Germline CDR1 reads SEHNR; CDR2 reads FQNEAQ (reference sequence). This CDR3 comprises 16 residues. CDR3 region: CASSRDGSYSNQPQHF. As DNA, the CDR3 is TGTGCCAGCAGCAGGGACGGCAGCTATAGCAATCAGCCCCAGCATTTT.

In its sample, this clone was seen once. Within the sample, other DNA sequences also encode this same CDR3. The chain couples TRBV28 to TRBJ2-7; D remains ambiguous. The V end was cut by 6 bases, the J end by 0 bases, with 6 bases between. There are 12 residues in the CDR3. The V gene's germline CDR1 is MDHEN and CDR2 SYDVKM. CDR3: CASSSSSYEQYF. DNA for the CDR3: TGTGCCAGCAGCTCAAGCTCCTACGAGCAGTACTTC.

The chain uses TRBV25-1 and TRBJ1-4; 7 bases fit TRBD1. With 5 bases clipped from V and 4 bases from J, the junction kept 10 bases outside the gene matches. Germline lookup yields CDR1 MGHDK and CDR2 SYGVNS. This CDR3 has 16 residues. The CDR3 sequence is CASSPQGWENNEKLFF. The CDR3 DNA reads as TGTGCCAGCAGTCCACAGGGGTGGGAGAATAATGAAAAACTGTTTTTT. Using reference TRBV25-1 and TRBJ1-4 for the parts outside the CDR3, the full variable domain is EADIYQTPRYLVIGTGKKITLECSQTMGHDKMYWYQQDPGMELHLIHYSYGVNSTEKGDLSSESTVSRIRTEHFPLTLESARPSHTSQYLCASSPQGWENNEKLFFGSGTQLSVL.

This clone was detected only a few times. This chain connects TRBV7-9 to TRBJ1-1, with unresolved D. The CDR3 loop spans 14 amino acids. The V gene's germline CDR1 is SEHNR and CDR2 FQNEAQ (reference sequence). Trimming took 4 bases from V and 1 from J, leaving 10 bases between them. The CDR3, as DNA: TGTGCCAGCAGCTCTATGCGGGGGAACACTGAAGCTTTCTTT. This gives the protein CASSSMRGNTEAFF.

This chain connects TRBV5-5 to TRBJ2-7, with 8 bases matching TRBD1. The junction had 6 bases not matched to a gene; V was cut back by 2 bases and J by 5 bases. Germline CDR1 reads SGHKS; CDR2 reads YYEKEE (reference sequence). This CDR3 spans 14 amino acids. The CDR3 is CASSLLAGGHEQYF. CDR3 nucleotide sequence: TGTGCCAGCAGCTTATTGGCAGGGGGCCACGAGCAGTACTTC.

The rearrangement uses TRBV11-3 and TRBJ2-1, with 9 positions matching TRBD2. The V gene end was trimmed by 5 bases and the J gene end by 8 bases; junction bases not matched to a gene: 10. CDR3 length: 15 residues. CDR1 SGHNT and CDR2 YENEEA come from the germline V gene. The CDR3, as DNA: TGTGCCAGCAGCCTAGCGGGGCCCCCTAGGGATGAGCAGTTCTTC. Amino acid sequence: CASSLAGPPRDEQFF. The complete variable domain, with remaining parts taken from reference TRBV11-3 and TRBJ2-1, reads EAGVVQSPRYKIIEKKQPVAFWCNPISGHNTLYWYLQNLGQGPELLIRYENEEAVDDSQLPKDRFSAERLKGVDSTLKIQPAELGDSAVYLCASSLAGPPRDEQFFGPGTRLTVL.

This clone is a singleton in its sample. The rearrangement links TRBV5-1 to TRBJ2-3, with D possibly TRBD1 on 6 matching bases. Looked up from germline, CDR1 is SGHRS and CDR2 is YFSETQ. The CDR3 has 15 residues. Trimming left V 0 bases short and J 1 base short, with 9 bases between. The CDR3 sequence is CASSLAQGGTDTQYF. CDR3 nucleotides: TGCGCCAGCAGCTTGGCACAGGGAGGCACAGATACGCAGTATTTT.